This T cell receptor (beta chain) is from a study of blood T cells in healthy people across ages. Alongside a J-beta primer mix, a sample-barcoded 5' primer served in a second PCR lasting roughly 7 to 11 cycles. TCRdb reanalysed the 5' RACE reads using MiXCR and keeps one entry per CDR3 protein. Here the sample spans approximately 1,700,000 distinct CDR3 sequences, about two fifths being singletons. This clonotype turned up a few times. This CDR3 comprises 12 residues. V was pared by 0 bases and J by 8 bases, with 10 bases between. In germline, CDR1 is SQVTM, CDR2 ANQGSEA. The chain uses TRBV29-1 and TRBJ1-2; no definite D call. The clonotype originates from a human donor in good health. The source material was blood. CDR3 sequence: CSVEDPGSGYTF. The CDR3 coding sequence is TGCAGCGTTGAAGACCCGGGGAGCGGCTACACCTTC. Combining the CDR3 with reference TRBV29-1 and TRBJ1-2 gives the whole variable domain SAVISQKPSRDICQRGTSLTIQCQVDSQVTMMFWYRQQPGQSLTLIATANQGSEATYESGFVIDKFPISRPNLTFSTLTVSNMSPEDSSIYLCSVEDPGSGYTFGSGTRLTVV.